This is a list of T cell receptor beta chains from one sample in a study of post-analysis software for immune sequencing data. From the PCR reads, TCRdb called clonotypes with MiXCR, one entry per CDR3 protein. The table has more than 450,000 distinct CDR3 sequences, 44% seen once. The sample taken for sequencing was blood. The receptor set was obtained from a girl aged 5-17 years with multiple sclerosis. Each CDR3 is given with its conserved first and last residue. Each record gives: CDR3 length, clone size, J gene, V gene, D gene, CDR3 DNA, CDR3 protein. D genes are given only for firm matches. Size tells how often a clone was seen (once, few, many) or the class of an expanded clone, and some rows leave it out.

>15|few|TRBJ2-7|TRBV6-6|TRBD1
TGTGCCAGCATCAGCCGGGGGACAGGGATCTACGAGCAGTACTTC
CASISRGTGIYEQYF
>15|few|TRBJ1-2|TRBV5-6|NA
TGTGCCAGCAGCTTGGTAGACGGAGGCGGCTATGGCTACACCTTC
CASSLVDGGGYGYTF
>14|few|TRBJ1-1|TRBV4-1|NA
TGCGCCAGCAGCCAAGTATCCACGAGGACTGAAGCTTTCTTT
CASSQVSTRTEAFF
>12|few|TRBJ1-2|TRBV25-1|NA
TGTGCCAGCAGTGAAGGGGGAGGCGGCTACACCTTC
CASSEGGGGYTF
>14|NA|TRBJ2-1|TRBV7-3|NA
TGTGCCAGCAGCTTAACAGGAATGTACAATGAGCAGTTCTTC
CASSLTGMYNEQFF
>13|once|TRBJ2-2|TRBV12-3/TRBV12-4|TRBD2
TGTGCCAGCAGTTCCGGGGGGACCGGGGAGCTGTTTTTT
CASSSGGTGELFF
>16|NA|TRBJ2-3|TRBV29-1|TRBD2
TGCAGCGTTCTAGAGGGACTACCATCTAGCACAGATACGCAGTATTTT
CSVLEGLPSSTDTQYF
>16|NA|TRBJ2-1|TRBV12-3/TRBV12-4|TRBD2
TGTGCCAGCAGTCCTCGACTAGCGGGGATCTACAATGAGCAGTTCTTC
CASSPRLAGIYNEQFF
>15|NA|TRBJ2-1|TRBV6-5|NA
TGTGCCAGCAGTTACAAGGCGGGAACCTACAATGAGCAGTTCTTC
CASSYKAGTYNEQFF
>15|few|TRBJ1-2|TRBV6-5|NA
TGTGCCAGCAGTCTCTGGACCGACCTCAACTATGGCTACACCTTC
CASSLWTDLNYGYTF
>17|NA|TRBJ2-5|TRBV9|NA
TGTGCCAGCAGCGTAATACAGGACAGATATAACCAAGAGACCCAGTACTTC
CASSVIQDRYNQETQYF
>14|NA|TRBJ1-2|TRBV29-1|NA
TGCAGCGTCTCCTACGGGCCACTTCCCCGGGGCTGCACCTTC
CSVSYGPLPRGCTF
>13|NA|TRBJ1-1|TRBV4-2|NA
TGTGCCAGCAGCGAACTCAAGGGCACCGAAGCTTTCTTT
CASSELKGTEAFF
>16|few|TRBJ2-1|TRBV5-1|TRBD2
TGCGCCAGCAGCTTGGTGACTAGCAGCTCCTACAATGAGCAGTTCTTC
CASSLVTSSSYNEQFF
>14|NA|TRBJ2-2|TRBV20-1|TRBD1
TGCAGTGCTCTTGACAGGGATAACACCGGGGAGCTGTTTTTT
CSALDRDNTGELFF
>14|few|TRBJ2-5|TRBV12-3/TRBV12-4|TRBD2
TGTGCCAGCAGTACCGTAGCGGGAGCAGAGACCCAGTACTTC
CASSTVAGAETQYF
>13|NA|TRBJ1-1|TRBV12-3/TRBV12-4|NA
TGTGCCAGCAGTTTGTATGAAGGGTCTGAAGCTTTCTTT
CASSLYEGSEAFF
>17|NA|TRBJ2-1|TRBV4-1|TRBD2
TGCGCCAGCAGCCAAGACGCTGGACTAGCGGTCTACAATGAGCAGTTCTTC
CASSQDAGLAVYNEQFF
>15|NA|TRBJ2-2|TRBV5-1|NA
TGCGCCAGCAGCCAGCCAGGGGCCAGCACCGGGGAGCTGTTTTTT
CASSQPGASTGELFF
>15|NA|TRBJ2-4|TRBV27|NA
TGTGCCAGCAGTTTCGTGAGCTACGATAGAAACATTCAGTACTTC
CASSFVSYDRNIQYF
>14|NA|TRBJ2-7|TRBV5-1|NA
TGCGCCAGCAGCTTGGATCCAGAAGCCTACGAGCAGTACTTC
CASSLDPEAYEQYF
>15|few|TRBJ2-7|TRBV7-9|NA
TGTGCCAGCAGCTTAGTCGGCAGGGCAACCTACGAGCAGTACTTC
CASSLVGRATYEQYF
>14|NA|TRBJ2-7|TRBV5-1|TRBD2
TGCGCCAGCAGCTTCGGGACTAGCGGGAACGAGCAGTACTTC
CASSFGTSGNEQYF
>13|NA|TRBJ1-1|TRBV27|NA
TGTGCCAGCAGCGTCCACTCCGGTACTGAAGCTTTCTTT
CASSVHSGTEAFF
>12|NA|TRBJ2-5|TRBV12-3/TRBV12-4|TRBD2
TGTGCCAGCCGACTAGCGGAAGGGCAAAAGTACTTC
CASRLAEGQKYF
>13|NA|TRBJ1-2|TRBV5-1|NA
TGCGCCAGCAGCTTGAGCACAGGATATGGCTACACCTTC
CASSLSTGYGYTF
>12|NA|TRBJ1-1|TRBV10-3|NA
TGTGCCATCAGTGCCAACGCCGAGGAGGCTTTCTTT
CAISANAEEAFF
>13|NA|TRBJ2-7|TRBV18|NA
TGTGCCAGCTCACCAACTGTCTCCTACGAGCAGTACTTC
CASSPTVSYEQYF
>14|few|TRBJ2-7|TRBV15|TRBD1
TGTGCCACCAGCAGCGCGACAGGGGTCGGCGAGCAGTACTTC
CATSSATGVGEQYF
>12|few|TRBJ1-2|TRBV7-2|TRBD1
TGTGCCAGCACAGGGGGTAACTATGGCTACACCTTC
CASTGGNYGYTF
>17|NA|TRBJ2-2|TRBV5-5|NA
TGTGCCAGCAGCCGCACGTGGTCCGGAGCTTTATCCGGGGAGCTGTTTTTT
CASSRTWSGALSGELFF
>15|NA|TRBJ2-7|TRBV5-1|NA
TGCGCCAGCAGCTTGGACAGAGCTGTCTCCTACGAGCAGTACTTC
CASSLDRAVSYEQYF
>14|NA|TRBJ1-5|TRBV6-2/TRBV6-3|NA
TGTGCCAGCAGTTATACAGGGCAGGAACGGCCCCAGCATTTT
CASSYTGQERPQHF
>14|NA|TRBJ2-1|TRBV12-3/TRBV12-4|TRBD2
TGTGCCAGCAGTGGACTAGCGGTATACAATGAGCAGTTCTTC
CASSGLAVYNEQFF
>13|few|TRBJ2-7|TRBV6-1|NA
TGTGCCAGCAGGATGGACCCTGGATTCGAGCAGTACTTC
CASRMDPGFEQYF
>13|few|TRBJ1-4|TRBV20-1|TRBD1
TGCAGTGCTACACAGGGGGTAAATGAAAAACTGTTTTTT
CSATQGVNEKLFF
>14|few|TRBJ2-3|TRBV10-3|NA
TGTGCCATCAGTGAAAGTATGGGAAAGGATACGCAGTATTTT
CAISESMGKDTQYF
>13|NA|TRBJ2-7|TRBV6-4|NA
TGTGCCAGCAGCGGGACGGATCCCTACGAGCAGTACTTC
CASSGTDPYEQYF
>14|NA|TRBJ2-7|TRBV5-1|NA
TGCGCCAGCAGCTTGCTCGGGAGCTGGTACGAGCAGTACTTC
CASSLLGSWYEQYF
>13|NA|TRBJ2-7|TRBV12-3/TRBV12-4|NA
TGTGCCAGCATACTTTGGGCGCACTACGAGCAGTACTTC
CASILWAHYEQYF
>13|NA|TRBJ2-7|TRBV20-1|TRBD2
TGCAGTGCGCCATGGCGGGGGGATGGCGAGCAGTACTTC
CSAPWRGDGEQYF
>13|few|TRBJ1-2|TRBV6-6|NA
TGTGCCAGCAGTACCCCAGGGATGGGTGGCTACACCTTC
CASSTPGMGGYTF
>15|NA|TRBJ2-3|TRBV20-1|TRBD2
TGCAGTGCTTCCCTGGGTGGCGGGGGTAAAGATACGCAGTATTTT
CSASLGGGGKDTQYF
>16|NA|TRBJ2-1|TRBV10-3|TRBD2
TGTGCCATCAGTGAAACAGGACTAGCGGGCGACAATGAGCAGTTCTTC
CAISETGLAGDNEQFF
>16|NA|TRBJ1-2|TRBV20-1|NA
TGCAGTGCTAGTGCCCGGGAGGGAGGGGTTAACTATGGCTACACCTTC
CSASAREGGVNYGYTF
>14|once|TRBJ2-3|TRBV25-1|TRBD1
TGTGCCACCACCCGGACAGGGGGCACAGATACGCAGTATTTT
CATTRTGGTDTQYF
>15|NA|TRBJ2-3|TRBV20-1|NA
TGCAGTGCTAGTGGGCTGAGGGGAGGAGCAGATACGCAGTATTTT
CSASGLRGGADTQYF
>13|few|TRBJ2-1|TRBV7-2|NA
TGTGCCAGCAGCTTCTCTGCTTCCAATGAGCAGTTCTTC
CASSFSASNEQFF
>19|NA|TRBJ2-3|TRBV4-1|TRBD2
TGCGCCAGCAGCCAAGCCTGGACTAGCGGATCGTCTAGCACAGATACGCAGTATTTT
CASSQAWTSGSSSTDTQYF
>19|few|TRBJ1-2|TRBV29-1|TRBD1
TGCAGCGTTGAAGATCTCGGTGGGGACAGGGGTCCTCCGGACTATGGCTACACCTTC
CSVEDLGGDRGPPDYGYTF
>14|few|TRBJ2-5|TRBV5-1|NA
TGCGCCAGCAGCACCGGGACACAGAAAGAGACCCAGTACTTC
CASSTGTQKETQYF
>12|few|TRBJ2-5|TRBV6-1|NA
TGTGCCAGCAGAGGACAGTCCGGGACCCAGTACTTC
CASRGQSGTQYF
>15|NA|TRBJ2-1|TRBV5-1|TRBD2
TGCGCCAGCAGCTTTACTAGCGGGAGGGCCGATGAGCAGTTCTTC
CASSFTSGRADEQFF
>14|NA|TRBJ1-1|TRBV12-3/TRBV12-4|TRBD1
TGTGCCAGCAGTTTTTCACAGGGGGACACTGAAGCTTTCTTT
CASSFSQGDTEAFF
>16|NA|TRBJ1-5|TRBV19|TRBD1
TGTGCCAGTACCATAGGGGGCACAGGGGCTCGGCAGCCCCAGCATTTT
CASTIGGTGARQPQHF
>19|NA|TRBJ2-1|TRBV12-3/TRBV12-4|TRBD2
TGTGCCAGCAGTTTAAGCGTTTTATTGGGCGGGAGGTCCTACAATGAGCAGTTCTTC
CASSLSVLLGGRSYNEQFF
>16|NA|TRBJ2-3|TRBV5-1|NA
TGCGCCAGCAGCCCGGGGGCAAGCGCCGTTTGGGATACGCAGTATTTT
CASSPGASAVWDTQYF